This is a list of T cell receptor beta chains from one sample in a study of blood T cell repertoires in COVID-19. This table comes from immunoSEQ multiplex PCR, and its TCRdb copy is limited to in-frame clones, with some not included. The sample contains roughly 250,000 clones, roughly 88% of which appear only once. Sequencing was done on a sample of PBMCs or T cells enriched from blood (not recorded which). The source of these receptors is a woman between 45 and 60 years old who had recovered from COVID-19. Each CDR3 is given with its conserved first and last residue. A D gene is named only where the DNA matches it firmly. Clone sizes are given selectively: once, few, many, or a class where the clone is expanded.

CDR3aa,CDR3nt,d_gene,j_gene,v_gene,abundance
CASSFFDRGGEQYF,TGCGCCAGCAGCTTTTTTGACAGGGGGGGCGAGCAGTACTTC,TRBD1,TRBJ2-7,TRBV5-1,.
CASSLEGRAQETQYF,TGTGCCAGCAGCTTGGAAGGGAGGGCCCAAGAGACCCAGTACTTC,TRBD2,TRBJ2-5,TRBV5-5,once
CASSPMGREAFF,TGTGCCAGCTCACCTATGGGGCGCGAAGCTTTCTTT,.,TRBJ1-1,TRBV18,.
CASSQEPYEKLFF,TGTGCCAGCAGCCAAGAACCCTACGAAAAACTGTTTTTT,.,TRBJ1-4,TRBV4-2,.
CASSLARDGYTGELFF,TGTGCCAGCAGCTTAGCGCGGGACGGATACACCGGGGAGCTGTTTTTT,.,TRBJ2-2,TRBV7-9,once
CASSEGQLKNYGYTF,TGTGCCAGCAGTGAAGGACAGCTAAAAAACTATGGCTACACCTTC,.,TRBJ1-2,TRBV6-1,.
CASSQEGGDKEKLFF,TGCGCCAGCAGCCAAGAGGGGGGGGATAAAGAAAAACTGTTTTTT,.,TRBJ1-4,TRBV4-1,once
CASRPGTSGSYEQYF,TGTGCCAGCAGGCCCGGGACTAGCGGCTCCTACGAGCAGTACTTC,TRBD2,TRBJ2-7,TRBV5-4,.
CASSQVGLAGGGSSYNEQFF,TGCGCCAGCAGCCAAGTCGGACTAGCGGGAGGGGGGAGCTCCTACAATGAGCAGTTCTTC,TRBD2,TRBJ2-1,TRBV4-1,.
CASSQGTAAYEQYF,TGTGCCAGCAGCCAAGGGACAGCCGCCTACGAGCAGTACTTC,.,TRBJ2-7,TRBV4-2,.
CASSLIPGQLTDTQYF,TGTGCCAGCAGCCTCATACCGGGACAGCTCACAGATACGCAGTATTTT,TRBD1,TRBJ2-3,TRBV14,.
CASSLAGGSTDTQYF,TGTGCTAGCAGCTTAGCGGGGGGTAGCACAGATACGCAGTATTTT,TRBD2,TRBJ2-3,TRBV7-7,.
CSVEGDLNTEAFF,TGCAGCGTTGAAGGGGACTTGAACACTGAAGCTTTCTTT,.,TRBJ1-1,TRBV29-1,.
CASSQDRGLDGELFF,TGTGCCAGCAGCCAAGACAGGGGGCTGGACGGGGAGCTGTTTTTT,TRBD1,TRBJ2-2,TRBV3-1/TRBV3-2,.
CASSQDAAAGKQFF,TGTGCCAGCAGCCAAGATGCAGCGGCGGGGAAGCAGTTCTTC,.,TRBJ2-1,TRBV3-1/TRBV3-2,few
CASSFGGDGSYNSPLHF,TGTGCCAGCAGCTTTGGGGGGGACGGATCCTATAATTCACCCCTCCACTTT,.,TRBJ1-6,TRBV13,.
CASTPSTDTQYF,TGTGCCAGCACCCCTAGCACAGATACGCAGTATTTT,.,TRBJ2-3,TRBV27,.
CASSAGLAGGEQYF,TGTGCCAGCAGTGCGGGACTAGCGGGAGGGGAGCAGTACTTC,TRBD2,TRBJ2-7,TRBV25-1,.
CASSSTGGRNSPLHF,TGTGCCAGCAGCTCGACAGGGGGTCGAAATTCACCCCTCCACTTT,TRBD1,TRBJ1-6,TRBV7-9,.
CASTRTGLNSPLHF,TGTGCCAGCACCCGGACAGGGCTAAACTCACCCCTCCACTTT,TRBD1,TRBJ1-6,TRBV28,.
CASSTEDGDQPQHF,TGTGCCAGTAGTACCGAGGACGGGGATCAGCCCCAGCATTTT,.,TRBJ1-5,TRBV19,.
CASSSLAGGGPFNEQFF,TGTGCCAGCAGCTCCTTAGCGGGAGGGGGCCCGTTTAATGAGCAGTTCTTC,TRBD2,TRBJ2-1,TRBV13,.
CASSPRTSGIGGELFF,TGTGCCAGCAGCCCGAGGACTAGCGGGATAGGCGGGGAGCTGTTTTTT,TRBD2,TRBJ2-2,TRBV11-2,.
CASSPRDSEISGNTIYF,TGTGCCAGCTCCCCGAGAGACTCAGAGATCTCTGGAAACACCATATATTTT,.,TRBJ1-3,TRBV18,once
CASSQDPPGLAGSSAEQFF,TGTGCCAGCAGCCAAGACCCTCCCGGACTAGCGGGAAGTAGTGCTGAGCAGTTCTTC,TRBD2,TRBJ2-1,TRBV3-1/TRBV3-2,.
CASSGCFRYRNQPQHF,TGTGCCAGCAGTGGATGTTTTCGGTATCGCAATCAGCCCCAGCATTTT,.,TRBJ1-5,TRBV6-4,.
CASSLGDRGTGYTF,TGCGCCAGCAGCTTGGGGGACAGGGGGACTGGCTACACCTTC,TRBD1,TRBJ1-2,TRBV5-1,.
CASSIAGNSGNTIYF,TGTGCCAGCAGCATAGCAGGGAACTCTGGAAACACCATATATTTT,.,TRBJ1-3,TRBV5-4,.
CASSQGGTTNNEQFF,TGTGCCAGCAGCCAGGGGGGGACTACAAACAATGAGCAGTTCTTC,TRBD2,TRBJ2-1,TRBV4-2,once
CASSVGQGVEKLFF,TGTGCCAGCAGTGTGGGACAGGGTGTTGAAAAACTGTTTTTT,TRBD1,TRBJ1-4,TRBV2,.
CASGLSSGTGHTEAFF,TGTGCTAGTGGTTTGTCATCCGGGACAGGGCACACTGAAGCTTTCTTT,TRBD1,TRBJ1-1,TRBV12-5,.
CASSALQGSGNTIYF,TGTGCCAGCAGCGCCTTACAGGGCTCTGGAAACACCATATATTTT,.,TRBJ1-3,TRBV9,.